Each of the 16 T cell receptor beta chains below was sequenced from the same sample in a study of blood T cell repertoires in COVID-19. Produced via immunoSEQ multiplex PCR; TCRdb's table is partial and in-frame only. The sample lists around 110,000 clones, over 80% occurring once. Specimen: peripheral blood. Source of these receptors: a man aged 25 to 45 with acute or convalescent COVID-19.

The chain combines TRBV6-5 with TRBJ2-7; 8 bases agree with TRBD1. Germline CDR1 MNHEY, CDR2 SVGAGI. V shed 7 bases, J shed 5 bases, and the junction held 10 bases outside the gene matches. The CDR3 consists of 14 residues. The CDR3 loop is CASNLGYRGDEQYF. The CDR3 region has the DNA TGTGCCAGCAACTTGGGGTACAGGGGGGACGAGCAGTACTTC.

This chain links TRBV7-9 with TRBJ2-5; possibly TRBD1 for D (6 bases). V was pared by 4 bases and J by 3 bases, with 12 bases between. The germline V gene encodes CDR1 SEHNR and CDR2 FQNEAQ (reference sequence). The CDR3 has 14 residues. The CDR3 protein is CASSSATGKETQYF. The DNA for the CDR3 is TGTGCCAGCAGCTCCGCTACAGGGAAAGAGACCCAGTACTTC.

V and J are TRBV30 and TRBJ1-2, with D perhaps matching TRBD1 (5 bases). V dropped 0 bases and J dropped 6 bases, with 11 bases sitting between them. The CDR3 loop spans 13 amino acids. CDR1 GTSNPN and CDR2 SVGIG come from the germline V gene (reference sequence). The CDR3: CAWSVRGPHGYTF. CDR3 DNA: TGTGCCTGGAGTGTAAGGGGTCCCCATGGCTACACCTTC.

The chain has TRBV10-3 and TRBJ2-6; 7 nucleotides agree with TRBD1. The length of the CDR3 is 17 residues. The V gene's germline CDR1 is ENHRY and CDR2 SYGVKD. The J segment lost 0 bases and the V segment lost 6 bases, leaving 8 bases of the junction unmatched. The CDR3 is CAISRDSGNSGANVLTF. CDR3 sequence (DNA): TGTGCCATCAGCCGGGACAGTGGTAACTCTGGGGCCAACGTCCTGACTTTC.

Comment on this clone: The germline gene is not matched at one end of the junction; a read error may be the cause. This rearrangement joins TRBV7-2 to TRBJ2-2; 7 nucleotides line up with TRBD1. Germline V CDR1 and CDR2: SGHTA, FQGNSA. This CDR3 contains 15 residues. CDR3 residues: CASSARGQLTVELFF. The DNA for the CDR3 is TGTGCCAGCAGCGCTAGGGGACAGCTCACCGTGGAGCTGTTTTTT. The full variable domain, with the rest looked up from reference TRBV7-2 and TRBJ2-2, is GAGVSQSPSNKVTEKGKDVELRCDPISGHTALYWYRQSLGQGLEFLIYFQGNSAPDKSGLPSDRFSAERTGGSVSTLTIQRTQQEDSAVYLCASSARGQLTVELFFGEGSRLTVL.

V usage is TRBV5-4 and J usage is TRBJ2-2; a weak D match, TRBD1 (6 bases). Looked up from germline, CDR1 is SGHNT and CDR2 is YYREEE (reference sequence). The CDR3 runs 14 residues. V was trimmed by 2 bases and J by 5 bases, leaving 10 bases between them. CDR3 region: CASSFDRYTGELFF. CDR3 in DNA: TGTGCCAGCAGCTTCGACAGGTATACCGGGGAGCTGTTTTTT.

The J gene is TRBJ2-5, the V gene TRBV9, with 8 bases lining up with TRBD2. This CDR3 comprises 15 residues. CDR1 and CDR2 (germline): SGDLS, YYNGEE. Trimming removed 3 bases from V and 2 bases from J; junction bases left unmatched: 6. DNA of the CDR3: TGTGCCAGCAGCGGCGGACTAGCAAGGCAAGAGACCCAGTACTTC. Amino acid sequence: CASSGGLARQETQYF.

This clone was detected only a few times. This sequence joins TRBV2 and TRBJ1-3; D gene unclear. In germline, CDR1 is SNHLY, CDR2 FYNNEI. V gave up 9 bases and J gave up 0 bases, with 9 bases separating them. The CDR3 runs 13 residues. This CDR3 is CASRRDSGNTIYF. The DNA for the CDR3 is TGTGCCAGTCGGCGGGACTCTGGAAACACCATATATTTT.

V is TRBV2 and J is TRBJ1-2; possible D gene TRBD1, 6 bases. V lost 5 bases, J lost 4 bases, and 11 bases lay in between. The CDR3 totals 13 residues. Germline CDR1 and CDR2: SNHLY and FYNNEI. The CDR3 loop reads CASSSTGIYGYTF. CDR3 sequence (DNA): TGTGCCAGCAGTTCGACAGGAATCTATGGCTACACCTTC. Looking up the rest from reference TRBV2 and TRBJ1-2 gives the full variable domain: EPEVTQTPSHQVTQMGQEVILRCVPISNHLYFYWYRQILGQKVEFLVSFYNNEISEKSEIFDDQFSVERPDGSNFTLKIRSTKLEDSAMYFCASSSTGIYGYTFGSGTRLTVV.

The J gene is TRBJ2-2, the V gene TRBV2; 9 bases match TRBD1. Germline V lookup: CDR1 SNHLY, CDR2 FYNNEI. With V trimmed by 7 bases and J by 3 bases, 12 bases remained unmatched. This CDR3 region has 17 residues. Here the CDR3 reads CASTGDRERSDTGELFF. Here the CDR3 DNA reads TGTGCCAGCACCGGGGACAGGGAGAGGAGTGACACCGGGGAGCTGTTTTTT. The whole variable domain, remainder taken from reference TRBV2 and TRBJ2-2, is EPEVTQTPSHQVTQMGQEVILRCVPISNHLYFYWYRQILGQKVEFLVSFYNNEISEKSEIFDDQFSVERPDGSNFTLKIRSTKLEDSAMYFCASTGDRERSDTGELFFGEGSRLTVL.

The chain joins TRBV29-1 to TRBJ2-5; the match to TRBD2 covers 14 bases. The germline CDR1 and CDR2 sequences are SQVTM and ANQGSEA. V gave up 6 bases and J gave up 4 bases; unmatched junction bases: 10. The CDR3 runs 16 residues. This CDR3 is CSVSGTSGSTPETQYF. CDR3 coding DNA: TGCAGCGTCTCCGGGACTAGCGGGAGTACGCCAGAGACCCAGTACTTC.

The J gene is TRBJ2-1, the V gene TRBV6-6, with a weak D call TRBD2 (5 bases). The V end was cut by 4 bases, the J end by 5 bases, with 15 bases between. The CDR3 runs to 15 residues. Germline V gene data show CDR1 as MNHNY and CDR2 as SVGAGI (reference sequence). CDR3 sequence reads: CASSSGDYTNNEQFF. In DNA, the CDR3 is TGTGCCAGCAGTTCCGGTGACTATACAAACAATGAGCAGTTCTTC.

The genes are TRBV13 and TRBJ2-7; tentative D call: TRBD1 (6 bases). The CDR3 totals 15 residues. In germline, CDR1 is PRHDT, CDR2 FYEKMQ (reference sequence). The V end was cut by 0 bases, the J end by 3 bases, with 12 bases between. CDR3 in amino acids: CASSLGQGNSYEQYF. CDR3 nucleotides: TGTGCCAGCAGCTTAGGACAGGGAAACAGCTACGAGCAGTACTTC.

CDR3 coding DNA: TGTGCCAGCAGCGTAGCGGGGGGGACTAGGGAGGGCACTGAAGCTTTCTTT. The encoded protein is CASSVAGGTREGTEAFF. The chain couples TRBV9 to TRBJ1-1; TRBD1 might be the D (5 bases). This CDR3 comprises 17 residues. CDR1 is SGDLS, CDR2 YYNGEE, per germline. V was pared by 0 bases and J by 4 bases, with 19 bases between.

The chain has TRBV5-4 and TRBJ2-7, with D possibly matching TRBD2 (5 bases). Trimming took 5 bases from V and 5 from J, leaving 20 bases between them. Germline loops: CDR1 SGHNT, CDR2 YYREEE (reference sequence). CDR3 length: 15 residues. The CDR3 reads CASSAGLGALHEQYV. CDR3 DNA: TGTGCCAGCAGTGCGGGCCTAGGCGCTCTTCACGAGCAGTACGTC.

This sequence joins TRBV6-5 and TRBJ1-2; unclear D gene. The CDR3 length is 14 residues. Germline V gene sequence: CDR1 MNHEY, CDR2 SVGAGI. V was trimmed by 0 bases and J by 2 bases, leaving 7 bases between them. In DNA form, the CDR3 reads TGTGCCAGCAGTTACTCACGGGGAAACTATGGCTACACCTTC. Residues: CASSYSRGNYGYTF.